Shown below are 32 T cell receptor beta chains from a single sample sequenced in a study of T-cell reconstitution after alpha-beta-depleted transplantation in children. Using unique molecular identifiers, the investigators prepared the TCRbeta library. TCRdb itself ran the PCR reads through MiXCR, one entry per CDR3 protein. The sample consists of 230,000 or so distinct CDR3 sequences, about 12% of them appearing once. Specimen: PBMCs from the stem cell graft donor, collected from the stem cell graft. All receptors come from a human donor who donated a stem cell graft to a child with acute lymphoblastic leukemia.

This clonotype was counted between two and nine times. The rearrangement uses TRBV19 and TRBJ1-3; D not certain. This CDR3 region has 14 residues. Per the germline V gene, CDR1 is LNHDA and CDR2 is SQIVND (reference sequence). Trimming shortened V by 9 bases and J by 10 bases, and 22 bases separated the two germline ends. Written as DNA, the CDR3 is TGTGCCAGCCGACCCGCCTGGCAGGTCCCAACCATATATTTT. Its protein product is CASRPAWQVPTIYF.

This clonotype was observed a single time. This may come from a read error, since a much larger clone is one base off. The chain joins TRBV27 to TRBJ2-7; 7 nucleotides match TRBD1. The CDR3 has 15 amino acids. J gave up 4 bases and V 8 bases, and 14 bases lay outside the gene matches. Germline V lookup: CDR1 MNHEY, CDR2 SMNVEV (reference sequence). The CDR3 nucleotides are TGTGCCAGCGCTTTATCAAGGACAGGTATTTACGAGCAGTACTTC. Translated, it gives CASALSRTGIYEQYF.

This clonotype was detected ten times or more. In DNA form, the CDR3 reads TGCGCCAGCAGCTTGGAAGGACCGGCTGGGGCCAACGTCCTGACTTTC. Encoded protein: CASSLEGPAGANVLTF. This chain uses TRBV5-1 with TRBJ2-6; the D is unclear. The CDR3 totals 16 residues. In germline, CDR1 is SGHRS, CDR2 YFSETQ. V gave up 0 bases and J gave up 2 bases, with 9 bases separating them.

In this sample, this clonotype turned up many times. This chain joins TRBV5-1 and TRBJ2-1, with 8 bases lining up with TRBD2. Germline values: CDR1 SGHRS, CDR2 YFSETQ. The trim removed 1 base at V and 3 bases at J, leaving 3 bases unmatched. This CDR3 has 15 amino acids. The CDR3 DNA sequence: TGCGCCAGCAGCTTGATCGGGGGGGACTACAATGAGCAGTTCTTC. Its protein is CASSLIGGDYNEQFF.

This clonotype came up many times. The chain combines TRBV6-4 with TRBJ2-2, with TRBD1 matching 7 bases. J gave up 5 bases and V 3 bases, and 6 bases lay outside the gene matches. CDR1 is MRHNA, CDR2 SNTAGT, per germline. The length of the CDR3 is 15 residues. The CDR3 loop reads CASSEARQGTGELFF. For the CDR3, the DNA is TGTGCCAGCAGTGAGGCAAGACAGGGTACCGGGGAGCTGTTTTTT.

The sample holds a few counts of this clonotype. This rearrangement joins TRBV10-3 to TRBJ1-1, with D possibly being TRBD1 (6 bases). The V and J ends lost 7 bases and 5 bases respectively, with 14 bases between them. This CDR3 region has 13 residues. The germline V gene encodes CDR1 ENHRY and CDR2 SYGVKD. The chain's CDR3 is CAITEQGITEAFF. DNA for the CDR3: TGTGCCATCACCGAACAGGGTATAACTGAAGCTTTCTTT.

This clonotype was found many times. CDR3 in DNA: TGTGCCAGCAGTGAATCCTCGAGGGGGTACGAGCAGTACTTC. It translates to CASSESSRGYEQYF. The chain uses TRBV28 and TRBJ2-7; D might be TRBD1 (6 bases). The CDR3 is 14 residues long. Germline V gives CDR1 MDHEN, CDR2 SYDVKM. The ends were cut back, 5 bases at V and 4 bases at J, with 15 bases in the middle.

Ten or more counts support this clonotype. The CDR3 is CASRKDGEAFF. DNA of the CDR3: TGCGCCAGCAGGAAGGACGGTGAAGCTTTCTTT. V gene TRBV5-1 combines with J gene TRBJ1-1, with D unclear. The germline gives CDR1 SGHRS, CDR2 YFSETQ. The CDR3 loop spans 11 amino acids. V lost 5 bases and J lost 7, with 9 bases in between.

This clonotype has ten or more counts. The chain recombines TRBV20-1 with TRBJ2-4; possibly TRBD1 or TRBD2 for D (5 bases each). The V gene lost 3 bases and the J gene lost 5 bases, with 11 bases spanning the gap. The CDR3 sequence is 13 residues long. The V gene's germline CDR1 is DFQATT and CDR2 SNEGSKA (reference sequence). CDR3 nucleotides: TGCAGTGCTAGGGCCCTGGGGGAAAACATTCAGTACTTC. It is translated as CSARALGENIQYF.

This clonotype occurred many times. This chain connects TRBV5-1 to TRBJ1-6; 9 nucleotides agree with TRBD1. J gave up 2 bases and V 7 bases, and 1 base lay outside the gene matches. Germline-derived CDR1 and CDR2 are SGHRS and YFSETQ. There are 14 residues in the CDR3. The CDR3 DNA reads TGCGCCAGCTGGACAGGGGCCTATAATTCACCCCTCCACTTT. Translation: CASWTGAYNSPLHF.

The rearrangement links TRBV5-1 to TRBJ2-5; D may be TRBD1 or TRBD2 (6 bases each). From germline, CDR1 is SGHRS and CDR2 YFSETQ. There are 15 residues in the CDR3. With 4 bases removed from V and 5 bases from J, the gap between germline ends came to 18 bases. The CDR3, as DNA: TGCGCCAGCAGCCTGCGGGGACAAGGGGCCGAGACCCAGTACTTC. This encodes CASSLRGQGAETQYF.

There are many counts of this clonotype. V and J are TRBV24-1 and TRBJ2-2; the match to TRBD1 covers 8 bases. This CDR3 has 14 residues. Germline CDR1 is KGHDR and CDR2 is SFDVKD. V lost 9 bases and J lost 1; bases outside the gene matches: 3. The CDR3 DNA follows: TGTGCCACCCAGGGGGCTAGGAACACCGGGGAGCTGTTTTTT. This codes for CATQGARNTGELFF.

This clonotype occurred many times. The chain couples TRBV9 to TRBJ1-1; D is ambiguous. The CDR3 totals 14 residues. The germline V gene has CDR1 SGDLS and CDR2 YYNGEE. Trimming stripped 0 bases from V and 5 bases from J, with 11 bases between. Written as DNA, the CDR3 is TGTGCCAGCAGCGTAGGCCACCGAGAGACTGAAGCTTTCTTT. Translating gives CASSVGHRETEAFF.

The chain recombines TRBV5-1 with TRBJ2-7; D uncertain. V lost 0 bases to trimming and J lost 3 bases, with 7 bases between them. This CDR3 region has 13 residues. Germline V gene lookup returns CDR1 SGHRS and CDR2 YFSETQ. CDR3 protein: CASSLGPNYEQYF. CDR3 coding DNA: TGCGCCAGCAGCTTGGGCCCTAACTACGAGCAGTACTTC. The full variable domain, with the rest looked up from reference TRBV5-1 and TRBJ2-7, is KAGVTQTPRYLIKTRGQQVTLSCSPISGHRSVSWYQQTPGQGLQFLFEYFSETQRNKGNFPGRFSGRQFSNSRSEMNVSTLELGDSALYLCASSLGPNYEQYFGPGTRLTVT.

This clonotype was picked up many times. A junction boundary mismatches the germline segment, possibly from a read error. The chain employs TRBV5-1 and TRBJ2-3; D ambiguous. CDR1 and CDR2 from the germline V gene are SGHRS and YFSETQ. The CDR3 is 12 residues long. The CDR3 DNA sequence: TGTGCCAGCAGCTTAAGTACAGATACGCAGTATTTT. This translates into CASSLSTDTQYF.

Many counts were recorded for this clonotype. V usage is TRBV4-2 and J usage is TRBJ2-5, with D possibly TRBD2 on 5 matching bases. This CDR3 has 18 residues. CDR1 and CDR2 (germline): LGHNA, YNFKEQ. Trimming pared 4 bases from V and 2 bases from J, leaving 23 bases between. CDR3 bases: TGTGCCAGCAGCCCGCCCGAGGGTTCCCTATGGGATCAAGAGACCCAGTACTTC. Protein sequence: CASSPPEGSLWDQETQYF.

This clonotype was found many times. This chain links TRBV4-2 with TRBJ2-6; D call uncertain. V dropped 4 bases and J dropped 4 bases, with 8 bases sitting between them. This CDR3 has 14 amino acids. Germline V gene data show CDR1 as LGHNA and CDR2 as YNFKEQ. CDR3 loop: CASSLEEGANVLTF. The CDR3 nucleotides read TGTGCCAGCAGCCTTGAGGAAGGGGCCAACGTCCTGACTTTC.

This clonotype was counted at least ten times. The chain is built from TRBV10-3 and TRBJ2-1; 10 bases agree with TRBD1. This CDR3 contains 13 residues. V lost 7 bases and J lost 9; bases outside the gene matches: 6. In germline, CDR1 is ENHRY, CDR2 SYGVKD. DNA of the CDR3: TGTGCCATCAAAGGGACAGGGGATCGTGAGCAGTTCTTC. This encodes CAIKGTGDREQFF.

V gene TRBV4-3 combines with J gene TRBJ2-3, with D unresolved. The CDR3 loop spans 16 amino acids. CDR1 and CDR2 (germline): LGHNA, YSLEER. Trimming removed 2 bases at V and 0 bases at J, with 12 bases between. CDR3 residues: CASSQRGSTSTDTQYF. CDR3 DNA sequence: TGCGCCAGCAGCCAAAGAGGCTCAACTAGCACAGATACGCAGTATTTT.

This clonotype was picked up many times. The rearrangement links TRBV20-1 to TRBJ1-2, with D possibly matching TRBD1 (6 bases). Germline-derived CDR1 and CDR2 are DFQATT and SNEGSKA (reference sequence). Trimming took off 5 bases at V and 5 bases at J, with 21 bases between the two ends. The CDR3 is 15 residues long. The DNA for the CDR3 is TGCAGTGCTCAAAGGGCGGGGACACAGCATTATGGCTACACCTTC. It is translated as CSAQRAGTQHYGYTF.

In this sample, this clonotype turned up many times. CDR3 sequence: CASKERPNTEAFF. Here the CDR3 DNA reads TGTGCCAGTAAGGAGAGGCCGAACACTGAAGCTTTCTTT. The chain carries TRBV19 and TRBJ1-1; no definite D call. This CDR3 is built from 13 residues. CDR1 is LNHDA and CDR2 is SQIVND in the germline V gene (reference sequence). V was clipped by 7 bases and J by 1 base, with 10 bases between them.

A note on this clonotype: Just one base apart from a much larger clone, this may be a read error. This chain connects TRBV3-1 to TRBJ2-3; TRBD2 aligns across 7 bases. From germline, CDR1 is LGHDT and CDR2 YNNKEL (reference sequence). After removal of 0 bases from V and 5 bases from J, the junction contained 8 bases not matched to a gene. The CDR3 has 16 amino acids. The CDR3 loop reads CASSQEYGGRKDTQYF. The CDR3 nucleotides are TGTGCCAGCAGCCAAGAATACGGGGGGAGGAAAGATACGCAGTATTTT.

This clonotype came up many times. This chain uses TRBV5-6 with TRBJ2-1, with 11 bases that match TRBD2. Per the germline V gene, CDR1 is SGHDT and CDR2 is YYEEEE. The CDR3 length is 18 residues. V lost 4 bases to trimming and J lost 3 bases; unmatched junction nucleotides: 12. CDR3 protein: CASSRWLAGGPNYNEQFF. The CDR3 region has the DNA TGTGCCAGCAGCCGGTGGCTAGCGGGAGGCCCGAACTACAATGAGCAGTTCTTC.

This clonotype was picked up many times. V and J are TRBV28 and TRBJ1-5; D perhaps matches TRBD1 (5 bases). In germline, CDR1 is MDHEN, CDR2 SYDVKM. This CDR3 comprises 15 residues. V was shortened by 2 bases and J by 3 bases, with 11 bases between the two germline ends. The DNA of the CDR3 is TGTGCCAGCAGTTTAGGGGACCCTCTCAATCAGCCCCAGCATTTT. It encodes CASSLGDPLNQPQHF.

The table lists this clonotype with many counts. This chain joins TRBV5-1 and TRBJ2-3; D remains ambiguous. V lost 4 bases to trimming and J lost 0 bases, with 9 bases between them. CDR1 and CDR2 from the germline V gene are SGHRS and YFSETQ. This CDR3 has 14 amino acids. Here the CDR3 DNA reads TGCGCCAGCAGCGGTGAGACAAGCACAGATACGCAGTATTTT. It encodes CASSGETSTDTQYF.

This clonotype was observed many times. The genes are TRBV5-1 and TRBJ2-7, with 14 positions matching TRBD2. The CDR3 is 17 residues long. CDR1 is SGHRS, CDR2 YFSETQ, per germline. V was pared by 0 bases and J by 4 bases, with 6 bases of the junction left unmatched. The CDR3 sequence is CASSLDGTSGSLYEQYF. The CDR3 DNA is TGCGCCAGCAGCTTGGATGGGACTAGCGGGAGTCTTTACGAGCAGTACTTC. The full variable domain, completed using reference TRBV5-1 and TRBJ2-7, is KAGVTQTPRYLIKTRGQQVTLSCSPISGHRSVSWYQQTPGQGLQFLFEYFSETQRNKGNFPGRFSGRQFSNSRSEMNVSTLELGDSALYLCASSLDGTSGSLYEQYFGPGTRLTVT.

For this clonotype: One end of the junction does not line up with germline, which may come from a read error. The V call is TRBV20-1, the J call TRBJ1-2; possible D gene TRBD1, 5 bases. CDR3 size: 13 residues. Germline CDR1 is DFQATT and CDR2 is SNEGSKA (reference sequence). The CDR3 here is CSANGGGENGFTF. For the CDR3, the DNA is TGCAGTGCCAATGGCGGGGGGGAGAATGGCTTCACCTTC.

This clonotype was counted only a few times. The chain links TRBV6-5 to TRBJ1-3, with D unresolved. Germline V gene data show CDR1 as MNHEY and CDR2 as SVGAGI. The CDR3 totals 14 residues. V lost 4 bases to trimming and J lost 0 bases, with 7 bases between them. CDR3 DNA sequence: TGTGCCAGCAGTTCCGGGTCCTCTGGAAACACCATATATTTT. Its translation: CASSSGSSGNTIYF.

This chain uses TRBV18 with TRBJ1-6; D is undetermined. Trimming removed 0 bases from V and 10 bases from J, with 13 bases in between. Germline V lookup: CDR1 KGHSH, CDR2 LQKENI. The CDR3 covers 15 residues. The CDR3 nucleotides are TGTGCCAGCTCACCACCGAGTCAGCCATTATCACCCCTCCACTTT. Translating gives CASSPPSQPLSPLHF.

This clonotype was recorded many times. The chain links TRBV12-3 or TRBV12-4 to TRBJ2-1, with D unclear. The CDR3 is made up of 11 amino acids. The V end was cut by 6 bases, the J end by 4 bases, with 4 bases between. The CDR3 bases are TGTGCCAGCAGCTTGTACAATGAGCAGTTCTTC. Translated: CASSLYNEQFF.

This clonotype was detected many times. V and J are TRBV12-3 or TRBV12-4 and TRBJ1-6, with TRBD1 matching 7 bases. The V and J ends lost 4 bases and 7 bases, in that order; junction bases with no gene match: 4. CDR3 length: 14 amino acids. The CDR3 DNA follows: TGTGCCAGCAGTTCACCAGGGGGGAATTCACCCCTCCACTTT. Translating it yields CASSSPGGNSPLHF.

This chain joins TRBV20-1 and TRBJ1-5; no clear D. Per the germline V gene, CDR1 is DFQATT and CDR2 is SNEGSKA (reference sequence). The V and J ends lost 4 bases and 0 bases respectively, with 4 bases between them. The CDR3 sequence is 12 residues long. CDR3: CSAIHSNQPQHF. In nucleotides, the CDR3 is TGCAGTGCTATACATAGCAATCAGCCCCAGCATTTT.